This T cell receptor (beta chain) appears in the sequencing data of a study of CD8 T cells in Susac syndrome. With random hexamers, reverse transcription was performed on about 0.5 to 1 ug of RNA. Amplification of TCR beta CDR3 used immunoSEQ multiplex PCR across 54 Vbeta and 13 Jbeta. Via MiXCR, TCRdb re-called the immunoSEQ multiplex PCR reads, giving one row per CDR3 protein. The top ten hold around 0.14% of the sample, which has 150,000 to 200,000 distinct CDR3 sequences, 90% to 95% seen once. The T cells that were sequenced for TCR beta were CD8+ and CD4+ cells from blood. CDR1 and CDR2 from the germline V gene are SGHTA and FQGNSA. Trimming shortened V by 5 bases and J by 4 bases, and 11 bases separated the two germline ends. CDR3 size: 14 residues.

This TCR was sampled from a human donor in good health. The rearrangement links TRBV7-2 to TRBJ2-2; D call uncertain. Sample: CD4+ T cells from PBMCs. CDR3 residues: CASSRRQVTGELFF. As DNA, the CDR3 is TGTGCCAGCAGCAGAAGACAAGTCACCGGGGAGCTGTTTTTT.